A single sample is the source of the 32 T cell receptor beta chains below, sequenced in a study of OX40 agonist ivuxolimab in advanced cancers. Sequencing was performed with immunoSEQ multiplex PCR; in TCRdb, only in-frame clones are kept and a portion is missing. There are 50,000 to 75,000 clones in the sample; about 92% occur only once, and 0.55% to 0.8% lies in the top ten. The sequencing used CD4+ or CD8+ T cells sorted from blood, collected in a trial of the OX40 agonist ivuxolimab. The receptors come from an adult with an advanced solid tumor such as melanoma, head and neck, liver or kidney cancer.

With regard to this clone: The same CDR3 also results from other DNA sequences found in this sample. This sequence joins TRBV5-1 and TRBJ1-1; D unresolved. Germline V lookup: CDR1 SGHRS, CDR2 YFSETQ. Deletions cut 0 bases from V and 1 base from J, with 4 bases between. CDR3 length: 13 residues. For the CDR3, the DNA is TGCGCCAGCAGCTTGGAGCGGAACACTGAAGCTTTCTTT. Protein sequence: CASSLERNTEAFF.

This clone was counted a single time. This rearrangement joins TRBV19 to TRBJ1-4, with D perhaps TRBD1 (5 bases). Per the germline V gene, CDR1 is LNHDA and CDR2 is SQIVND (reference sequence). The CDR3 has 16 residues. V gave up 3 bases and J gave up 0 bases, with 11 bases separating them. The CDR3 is CASSIRQHTTNEKLFF. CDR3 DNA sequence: TGTGCCAGTAGTATTCGACAGCATACAACTAATGAAAAACTGTTTTTT. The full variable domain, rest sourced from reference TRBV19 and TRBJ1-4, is DGGITQSPKYLFRKEGQNVTLSCEQNLNHDAMYWYRQDPGQGLRLIYYSQIVNDFQKGDIAEGYSVSREKKESFPLTVTSAQKNPTAFYLCASSIRQHTTNEKLFFGSGTQLSVL.

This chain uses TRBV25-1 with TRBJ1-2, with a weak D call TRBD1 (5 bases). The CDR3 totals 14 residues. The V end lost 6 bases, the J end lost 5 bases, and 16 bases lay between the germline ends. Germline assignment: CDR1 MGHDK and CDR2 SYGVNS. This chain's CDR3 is CASSALGQGYGYTF. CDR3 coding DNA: TGTGCCAGCAGCGCCCTTGGTCAGGGATATGGCTACACCTTC.

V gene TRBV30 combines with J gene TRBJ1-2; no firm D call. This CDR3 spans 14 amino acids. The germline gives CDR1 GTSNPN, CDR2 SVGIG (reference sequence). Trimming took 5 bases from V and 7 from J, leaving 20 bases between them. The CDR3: CAWGSLFLMGGYTF. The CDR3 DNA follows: TGTGCCTGGGGTTCACTGTTCTTAATGGGTGGCTACACCTTC.

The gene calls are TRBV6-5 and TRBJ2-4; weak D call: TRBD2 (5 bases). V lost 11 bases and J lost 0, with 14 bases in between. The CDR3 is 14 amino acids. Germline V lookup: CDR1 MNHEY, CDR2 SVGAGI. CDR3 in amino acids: CAGSSCLAKNIQYF. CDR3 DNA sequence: TGTGCCGGGAGCTCCTGCCTAGCCAAAAACATTCAGTACTTC.

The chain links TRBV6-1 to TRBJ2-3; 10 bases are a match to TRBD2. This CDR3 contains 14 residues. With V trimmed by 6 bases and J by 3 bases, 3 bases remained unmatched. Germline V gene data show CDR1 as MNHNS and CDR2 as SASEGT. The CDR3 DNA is TGTGCCAGCAGCCTAGCGGGAGATACAGATACGCAGTATTTT. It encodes CASSLAGDTDTQYF.

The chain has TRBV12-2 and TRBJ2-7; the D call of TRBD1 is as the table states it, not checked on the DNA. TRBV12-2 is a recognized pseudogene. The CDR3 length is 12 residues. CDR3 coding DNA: TGTGCAAGTCGCCCGACAGTCTACGAGCAGTACTTC. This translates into CASRPTVYEQYF.

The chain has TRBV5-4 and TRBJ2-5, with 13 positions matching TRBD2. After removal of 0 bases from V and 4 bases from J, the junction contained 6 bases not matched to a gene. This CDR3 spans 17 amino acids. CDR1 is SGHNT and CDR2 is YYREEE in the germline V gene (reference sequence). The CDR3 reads CASSLGTSGSVGETQYF. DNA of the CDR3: TGTGCCAGCAGCTTGGGGACTAGCGGGAGTGTAGGAGAGACCCAGTACTTC.

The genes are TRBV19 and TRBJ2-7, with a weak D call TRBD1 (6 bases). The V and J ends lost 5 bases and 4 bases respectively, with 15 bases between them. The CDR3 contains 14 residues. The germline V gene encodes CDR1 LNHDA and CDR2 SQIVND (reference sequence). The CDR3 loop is CASSPQGGWYEQYF. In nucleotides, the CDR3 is TGTGCCAGTAGTCCCCAAGGGGGATGGTACGAGCAGTACTTC.

The CDR3 DNA reads as TGTGCCAGCAGTGACTACAACCGGATCTCTGGAAACACCATATATTTT. This encodes CASSDYNRISGNTIYF. The rearrangement uses TRBV6-1 and TRBJ1-3, with D uncertain. CDR1 MNHNS and CDR2 SASEGT come from the germline V gene. There are 16 residues in the CDR3. V shed 3 bases and J shed 0 bases, with 12 bases lying between them.

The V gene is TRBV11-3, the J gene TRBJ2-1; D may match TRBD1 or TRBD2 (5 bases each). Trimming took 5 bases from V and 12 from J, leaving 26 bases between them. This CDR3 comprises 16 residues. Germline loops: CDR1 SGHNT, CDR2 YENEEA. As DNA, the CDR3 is TGTGCCAGCAGCAGTATAAACACCGGGGCGCCACGCGGGCAGTTCTTC. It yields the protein CASSSINTGAPRGQFF.

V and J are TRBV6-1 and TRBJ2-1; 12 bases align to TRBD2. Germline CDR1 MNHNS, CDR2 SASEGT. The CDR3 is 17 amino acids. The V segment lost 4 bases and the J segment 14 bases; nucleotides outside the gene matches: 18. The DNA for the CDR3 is TGTGCCAGCAGTGTGGCGACTAGCGGGAGTCGGAGGATGGGGAAGTTCTTC. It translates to CASSVATSGSRRMGKFF.

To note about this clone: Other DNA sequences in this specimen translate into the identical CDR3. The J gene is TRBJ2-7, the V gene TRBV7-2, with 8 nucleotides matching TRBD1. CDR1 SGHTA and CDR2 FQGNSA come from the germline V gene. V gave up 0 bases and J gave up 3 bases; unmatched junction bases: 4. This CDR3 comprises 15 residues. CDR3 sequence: CASSLAPGQGYEQYF. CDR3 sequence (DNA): TGTGCCAGCAGCTTAGCGCCAGGACAGGGCTACGAGCAGTACTTC.

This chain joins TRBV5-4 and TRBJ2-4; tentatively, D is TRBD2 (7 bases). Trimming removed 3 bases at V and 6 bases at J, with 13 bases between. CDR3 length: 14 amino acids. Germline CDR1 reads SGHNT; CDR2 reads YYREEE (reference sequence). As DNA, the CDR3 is TGTGCCAGCAGCTCGCAGGGAGGGGGAAACATTCAGTACTTC. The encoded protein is CASSSQGGGNIQYF.

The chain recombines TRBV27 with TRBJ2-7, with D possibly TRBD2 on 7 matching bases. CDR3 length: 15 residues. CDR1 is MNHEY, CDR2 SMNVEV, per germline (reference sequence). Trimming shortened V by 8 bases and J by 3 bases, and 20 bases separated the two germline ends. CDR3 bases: TGTGCCAGCCGACCGGTAGGGGGGGGATGCTACGAGCAGTACTTC. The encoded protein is CASRPVGGGCYEQYF.

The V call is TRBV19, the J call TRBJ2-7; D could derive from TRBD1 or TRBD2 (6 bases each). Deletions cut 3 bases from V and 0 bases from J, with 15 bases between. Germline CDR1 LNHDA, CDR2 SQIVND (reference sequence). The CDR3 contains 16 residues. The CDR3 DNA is TGTGCCAGTAGTATCCAGGGGCGGGGTGACTCCTACGAGCAGTACTTC. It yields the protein CASSIQGRGDSYEQYF.

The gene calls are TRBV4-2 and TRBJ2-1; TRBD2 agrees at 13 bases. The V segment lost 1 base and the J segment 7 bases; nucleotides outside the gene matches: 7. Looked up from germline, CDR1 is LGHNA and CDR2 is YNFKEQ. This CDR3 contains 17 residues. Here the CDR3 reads CASSQVGGLAGPNEQFF. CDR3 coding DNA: TGTGCCAGCAGCCAAGTAGGGGGACTAGCGGGGCCTAATGAGCAGTTCTTC.

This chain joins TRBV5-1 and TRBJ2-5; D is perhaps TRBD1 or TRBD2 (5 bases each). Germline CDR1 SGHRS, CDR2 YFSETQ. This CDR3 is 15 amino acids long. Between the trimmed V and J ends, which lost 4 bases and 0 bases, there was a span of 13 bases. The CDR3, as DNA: TGCGCCAGCAGCGCGGCCGGGACCTACCAAGAGACCCAGTACTTC. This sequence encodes CASSAAGTYQETQYF.

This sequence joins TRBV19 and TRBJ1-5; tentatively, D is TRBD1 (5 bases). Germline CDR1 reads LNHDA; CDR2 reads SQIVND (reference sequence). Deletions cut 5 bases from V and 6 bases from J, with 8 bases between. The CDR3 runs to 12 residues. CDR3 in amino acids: CASSPQGQPQHF. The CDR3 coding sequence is TGTGCCAGTAGTCCGCAGGGTCAGCCCCAGCATTTT.

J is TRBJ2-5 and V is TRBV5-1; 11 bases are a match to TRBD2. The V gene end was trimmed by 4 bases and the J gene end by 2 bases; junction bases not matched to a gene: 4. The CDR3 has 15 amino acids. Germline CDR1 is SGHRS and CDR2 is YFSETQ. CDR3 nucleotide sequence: TGCGCCAGCAGCGTTAGCGGGAGGGTTCAAGAGACCCAGTACTTC. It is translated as CASSVSGRVQETQYF.

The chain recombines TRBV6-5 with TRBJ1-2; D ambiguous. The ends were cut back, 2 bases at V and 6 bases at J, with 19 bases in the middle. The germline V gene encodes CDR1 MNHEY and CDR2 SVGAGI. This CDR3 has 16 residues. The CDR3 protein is CASSYPGLREQNGYTF. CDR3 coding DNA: TGTGCCAGCAGTTACCCGGGCTTGAGGGAGCAAAATGGCTACACCTTC.

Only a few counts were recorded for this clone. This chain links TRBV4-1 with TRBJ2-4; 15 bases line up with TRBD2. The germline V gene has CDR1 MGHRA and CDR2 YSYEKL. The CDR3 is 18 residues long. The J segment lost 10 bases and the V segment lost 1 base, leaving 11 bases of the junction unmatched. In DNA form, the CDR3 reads TGCGCCAGCAGCCAAGGATCTCTGGGACTAGCGGGAGGCGGTATTCAGTACTTC. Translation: CASSQGSLGLAGGGIQYF.

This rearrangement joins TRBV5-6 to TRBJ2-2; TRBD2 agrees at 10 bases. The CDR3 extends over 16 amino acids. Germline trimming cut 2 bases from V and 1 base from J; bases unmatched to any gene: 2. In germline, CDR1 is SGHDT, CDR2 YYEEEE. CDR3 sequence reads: CASSFRTSGNTGELFF. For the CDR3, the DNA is TGTGCCAGCAGCTTTCGGACTAGCGGGAACACCGGGGAGCTGTTTTTT.

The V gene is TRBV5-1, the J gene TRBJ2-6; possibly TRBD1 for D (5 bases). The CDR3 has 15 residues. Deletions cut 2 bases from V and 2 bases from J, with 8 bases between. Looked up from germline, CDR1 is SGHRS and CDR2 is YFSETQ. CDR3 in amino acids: CASSFMGPGANVLTF. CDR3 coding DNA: TGCGCCAGCAGCTTCATGGGGCCTGGGGCCAACGTCCTGACTTTC.

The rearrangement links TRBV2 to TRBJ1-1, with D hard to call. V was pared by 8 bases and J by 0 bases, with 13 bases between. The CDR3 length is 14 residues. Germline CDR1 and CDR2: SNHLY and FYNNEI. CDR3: CASSGMEVNTEAFF. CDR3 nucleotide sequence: TGTGCCAGCTCGGGAATGGAAGTGAACACTGAAGCTTTCTTT. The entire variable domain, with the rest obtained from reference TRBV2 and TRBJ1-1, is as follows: EPEVTQTPSHQVTQMGQEVILRCVPISNHLYFYWYRQILGQKVEFLVSFYNNEISEKSEIFDDQFSVERPDGSNFTLKIRSTKLEDSAMYFCASSGMEVNTEAFFGQGTRLTVV.

The CDR3 protein is CAISGGLAGGSEQFF. The CDR3 bases are TGTGCCATCAGTGGGGGACTAGCGGGAGGGAGCGAGCAGTTCTTC. The chain has TRBV10-3 and TRBJ2-1; 16 nucleotides align to TRBD2. The V gene end was trimmed by 4 bases and the J gene end by 10 bases; junction bases not matched to a gene: 4. CDR3 size: 15 residues. Germline CDR1 reads ENHRY; CDR2 reads SYGVKD.

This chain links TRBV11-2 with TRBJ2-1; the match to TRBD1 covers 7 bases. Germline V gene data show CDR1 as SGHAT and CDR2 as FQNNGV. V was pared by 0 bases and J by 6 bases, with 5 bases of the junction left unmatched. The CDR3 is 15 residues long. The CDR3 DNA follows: TGTGCCAGCAGCTTAGATGGGGCAGGGGGCAATGAGCAGTTCTTC. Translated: CASSLDGAGGNEQFF. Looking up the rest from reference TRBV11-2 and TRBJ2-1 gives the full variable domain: EAGVAQSPRYKIIEKRQSVAFWCNPISGHATLYWYQQILGQGPKLLIQFQNNGVVDDSQLPKDRFSAERLKGVDSTLKIQPAKLEDSAVYLCASSLDGAGGNEQFFGPGTRLTVL.

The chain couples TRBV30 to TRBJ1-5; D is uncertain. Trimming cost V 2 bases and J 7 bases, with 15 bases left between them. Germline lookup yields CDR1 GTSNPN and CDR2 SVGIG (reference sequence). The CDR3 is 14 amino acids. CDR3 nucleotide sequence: TGTGCCTGGAGTACCTCGCACCTCGGGCAGCCCCAGCATTTT. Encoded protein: CAWSTSHLGQPQHF.

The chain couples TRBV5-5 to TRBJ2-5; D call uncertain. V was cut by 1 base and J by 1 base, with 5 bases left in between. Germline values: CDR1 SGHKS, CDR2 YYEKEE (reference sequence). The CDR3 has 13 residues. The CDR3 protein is CASSLLSQETQYF. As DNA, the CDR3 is TGTGCCAGCAGCTTGCTTAGCCAAGAGACCCAGTACTTC.

Written as DNA, the CDR3 is TGTGCCAGCTCACCTCCGGGACATCGGGAGACCCAGTACTTC. Amino acid sequence: CASSPPGHRETQYF. The chain is built from TRBV18 and TRBJ2-5; D is perhaps TRBD1 (6 bases). Germline CDR1 reads KGHSH; CDR2 reads LQKENI. This CDR3 comprises 14 residues. V shed 3 bases and J shed 5 bases, with 13 bases lying between them.

The CDR3 protein is CAWSVSSGRNQPQHF. CDR3 DNA sequence: TGTGCCTGGAGTGTGTCATCAGGGCGGAATCAGCCCCAGCATTTT. The chain uses TRBV30 and TRBJ1-5; weak D call: TRBD1 (5 bases). The CDR3 runs 15 residues. Germline values: CDR1 GTSNPN, CDR2 SVGIG (reference sequence). V lost 0 bases, J lost 4 bases, and 13 bases lay in between.

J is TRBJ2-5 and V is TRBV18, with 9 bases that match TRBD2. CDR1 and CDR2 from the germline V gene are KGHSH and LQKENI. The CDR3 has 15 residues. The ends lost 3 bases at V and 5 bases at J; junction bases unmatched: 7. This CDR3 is CASSPAGTSLETQYF. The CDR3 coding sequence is TGTGCCAGCTCACCCGCCGGGACTAGCCTGGAGACCCAGTACTTC.